Listed below are T cell receptor beta chains from one sample, sequenced in a study of T cells in Graves' hyperthyroidism and ophthalmopathy. TCRdb independently ran MiXCR on the multiplex PCR reads; one entry per CDR3 protein. There are about 360,000 distinct CDR3 sequences in the sample; under 15% occur only once, and roughly 9.2% lies in the top ten. Sequencing used blood. These receptors were collected from a woman aged 18 to 35 with Graves' hyperthyroidism. The CDR3 runs from the conserved cysteine through the conserved F or W. Each record gives: CDR3 protein, CDR3 DNA, J gene, D gene, V gene, clone size. The D gene is left open where the match is weak. Rows give clone size only sometimes, using once, few, many, or a class for an expanded clone.

CDR3 protein: CASSLDPGDQPQHF
CDR3 DNA: TGTGCCAGCAGCTTAGATCCAGGGGACCAGCCCCAGCATTTT
J gene: TRBJ1-5
D gene: -
V gene: TRBV7-2
clone size: many

CDR3 protein: CASSFGTGRSESPLHF
CDR3 DNA: TGTGCCAGCAGCTTCGGGACAGGGAGAAGCGAATCACCCCTCCACTTT
J gene: TRBJ1-6
D gene: TRBD1
V gene: TRBV7-6
clone size: few

CDR3 protein: CASSRDGPDNEQFF
CDR3 DNA: TGTGCCAGCAGCCGGGACGGCCCGGACAATGAGCAGTTCTTC
J gene: TRBJ2-1
D gene: -
V gene: TRBV7-8
clone size: few

CDR3 protein: CASSDTGYTGELFF
CDR3 DNA: TGTGCCAGCAGTGACACAGGGTACACCGGGGAGCTGTTTTTT
J gene: TRBJ2-2
D gene: -
V gene: TRBV25-1
clone size: -

CDR3 protein: CASSLIGAETQYF
CDR3 DNA: TGTGCCAGCAGTTTGATAGGGGCAGAGACCCAGTACTTC
J gene: TRBJ2-5
D gene: -
V gene: TRBV6-5
clone size: many

CDR3 protein: CASSQDPPDYFTEAFF
CDR3 DNA: TGTGCCAGCAGCCAAGATCCACCCGACTATTTCACTGAAGCTTTCTTT
J gene: TRBJ1-1
D gene: -
V gene: TRBV14
clone size: -

CDR3 protein: CASSPKRGRGTEAFF
CDR3 DNA: TGTGCCAGTAGTCCCAAACGGGGGCGGGGGACTGAAGCTTTCTTT
J gene: TRBJ1-1
D gene: -
V gene: TRBV19
clone size: few

CDR3 protein: CASSSTKPSGSGAQYF
CDR3 DNA: TGTGCCAGCAGCTCGACTAAGCCGTCAGGGTCCGGGGCCCAGTACTTC
J gene: TRBJ2-5
D gene: -
V gene: TRBV7-9
clone size: few

CDR3 protein: CASSLVISGANVLTF
CDR3 DNA: TGTGCCAGCAGCTTAGTAATTTCTGGGGCCAACGTCCTGACTTTC
J gene: TRBJ2-6
D gene: -
V gene: TRBV11-1
clone size: many

CDR3 protein: CSVIRGTGANYGYTF
CDR3 DNA: TGCAGCGTTATCCGAGGGACAGGGGCTAACTATGGCTACACCTTC
J gene: TRBJ1-2
D gene: TRBD1
V gene: TRBV29-1
clone size: many

CDR3 protein: CASSPPVTGPISPLHF
CDR3 DNA: TGTGCCAGCTCACCACCGGTCACGGGCCCCATTTCACCCCTCCACTTT
J gene: TRBJ1-6
D gene: -
V gene: TRBV18
clone size: many

CDR3 protein: CASSEALGSSEQYF
CDR3 DNA: TGTGCCAGCAGTGAAGCCCTAGGGAGCTCCGAGCAGTACTTC
J gene: TRBJ2-7
D gene: -
V gene: TRBV6-1
clone size: many

CDR3 protein: CASSHGQGAWQPQHF
CDR3 DNA: TGTGCCAGCAGTCACGGACAGGGGGCATGGCAGCCCCAGCATTTT
J gene: TRBJ1-5
D gene: TRBD1
V gene: TRBV27
clone size: many

CDR3 protein: CASSPAPRGRAYEQYF
CDR3 DNA: TGTGCCAGCAGCCCAGCCCCCCGGGGGAGGGCATACGAGCAGTACTTC
J gene: TRBJ2-7
D gene: TRBD2
V gene: TRBV7-8
clone size: many

CDR3 protein: CASSFSSEQYF
CDR3 DNA: TGTGCCAGCAGCTTTTCCAGTGAGCAGTACTTC
J gene: TRBJ2-7
D gene: -
V gene: TRBV5-6
clone size: many

CDR3 protein: CASSDRDMITGNTIYF
CDR3 DNA: TGTGCCAGCAGCGACCGGGACATGATAACTGGAAACACCATATATTTT
J gene: TRBJ1-3
D gene: -
V gene: TRBV7-9
clone size: many

CDR3 protein: CASSLGGRIQETQYF
CDR3 DNA: TGTGCCAGCAGCTTAGGAGGGCGAATCCAAGAGACCCAGTACTTC
J gene: TRBJ2-5
D gene: -
V gene: TRBV11-3
clone size: many

CDR3 protein: CASSFGGGGANVLTF
CDR3 DNA: TGTGCCAGCAGTTTTGGGGGGGGTGGGGCCAACGTCCTGACTTTC
J gene: TRBJ2-6
D gene: TRBD2
V gene: TRBV28
clone size: -

CDR3 protein: CSALQGIQPQHF
CDR3 DNA: TGCAGTGCTTTACAGGGAATCCAGCCCCAGCATTTT
J gene: TRBJ1-5
D gene: -
V gene: TRBV20-1
clone size: many

CDR3 protein: CASGEPLHF
CDR3 DNA: TGTGCCAGCGGAGAACCCCTCCACTTT
J gene: TRBJ1-6
D gene: -
V gene: TRBV7-8
clone size: few

CDR3 protein: CSVDSEPRGTDTQYF
CDR3 DNA: TGCAGCGTTGACTCTGAGCCGAGGGGCACAGATACGCAGTATTTT
J gene: TRBJ2-3
D gene: -
V gene: TRBV29-1
clone size: -

CDR3 protein: CASSINEREKLFF
CDR3 DNA: TGTGCCAGTAGTATCAACGAAAGGGAAAAACTGTTTTTT
J gene: TRBJ1-4
D gene: -
V gene: TRBV19
clone size: -

CDR3 protein: CSPTSGSPYNEQFF
CDR3 DNA: TGCAGTCCGACTAGCGGGAGCCCCTACAATGAGCAGTTCTTC
J gene: TRBJ2-1
D gene: TRBD2
V gene: TRBV20-1
clone size: -

CDR3 protein: CASKLDGGLSNYGYTF
CDR3 DNA: TGTGCCAGCAAACTGGACGGAGGACTATCTAACTATGGCTACACCTTC
J gene: TRBJ1-2
D gene: -
V gene: TRBV11-2
clone size: many

CDR3 protein: CASSVAGNTGNTIYF
CDR3 DNA: TGTGCCAGCAGCGTAGCAGGGAATACTGGAAACACCATATATTTT
J gene: TRBJ1-3
D gene: -
V gene: TRBV9
clone size: -

CDR3 protein: CASSTLGTKNYGYTF
CDR3 DNA: TGTGCCAGTAGTACCCTGGGAACTAAGAACTATGGCTACACCTTC
J gene: TRBJ1-2
D gene: -
V gene: TRBV19
clone size: -

CDR3 protein: CASSLGQANNQPQHF
CDR3 DNA: TGTGCCAGCAGCTTGGGACAGGCCAACAATCAGCCCCAGCATTTT
J gene: TRBJ1-5
D gene: TRBD1
V gene: TRBV2
clone size: -

CDR3 protein: CATRSERESNNEQFF
CDR3 DNA: TGTGCCACCAGGTCTGAGCGGGAGTCTAACAATGAGCAGTTCTTC
J gene: TRBJ2-1
D gene: TRBD2
V gene: TRBV15
clone size: -

CDR3 protein: CASSLATGIIYNEQFF
CDR3 DNA: TGTGCCAGCAGCTTAGCGACAGGGATTATCTACAATGAGCAGTTCTTC
J gene: TRBJ2-1
D gene: TRBD1
V gene: TRBV7-8
clone size: many

CDR3 protein: CASSAGTGGARETQYF
CDR3 DNA: TGTGCCAGCAGTGCCGGGACAGGGGGCGCCCGAGAGACCCAGTACTTC
J gene: TRBJ2-5
D gene: TRBD1
V gene: TRBV25-1
clone size: few

CDR3 protein: CASGQGPHEQYF
CDR3 DNA: TGTGCCAGCGGGCAGGGGCCCCACGAGCAGTACTTC
J gene: TRBJ2-7
D gene: -
V gene: TRBV6-1
clone size: few

CDR3 protein: CATSEGLAGLYNEQFF
CDR3 DNA: TGTGCCACCAGTGAGGGACTAGCGGGTCTTTACAATGAGCAGTTCTTC
J gene: TRBJ2-1
D gene: TRBD2
V gene: TRBV24-1
clone size: many

CDR3 protein: CSARDRTGCSPLHF
CDR3 DNA: TGCAGTGCTAGAGATCGAACAGGGTGTTCACCCCTCCACTTT
J gene: TRBJ1-6
D gene: -
V gene: TRBV20-1
clone size: many